The sequence of this T cell receptor (beta chain) was determined in a study of OX40 agonist ivuxolimab in advanced cancers. Points from the study as a whole: CD4+ T cells averaged fewer expanded clones than CD8+ T cells.

CDR3 length: 15 residues. V was clipped by 5 bases and J by 0 bases, with 11 bases between them. CDR1 SGHRS and CDR2 YFSETQ come from the germline V gene. A note on this clone: Its antigen remains unknown.

The assay was immunoSEQ multiplex PCR, and TCRdb's table has in-frame clones only and misses some. The sample includes tens of thousands of clones, roughly 84% of them seen just once. The receptor was derived from an adult with an advanced solid tumor such as melanoma, head and neck, liver or kidney cancer. This sample comprised CD4+ or CD8+ T cells sorted from blood, obtained in a trial of the OX40 agonist ivuxolimab. The chain carries TRBV5-1 and TRBJ2-2, with a tentative D call TRBD1 (5 bases). Written as DNA, the CDR3 is TGCGCCAGCAGTTTACAGGCCGCGAACACCGGGGAGCTGTTTTTT. It specifies CASSLQAANTGELFF.